This T cell receptor beta chain appears in the sequencing data of a study of cytomegalovirus exposure and HLA in healthy donors. Notes on the study in general: The availability of immune exposure information extended only to CMV serostatus. Later, TCR association rates were found to vary by HLA locus, highest for DRB1 and lowest for HLA-C. Within an earlier analysis, most TCR beta V segments proved productive either about 90% or about 30% of the time.

Looked up from germline, CDR1 is SNHLY and CDR2 is FYNNEI. The CDR3 consists of 12 residues. Remarks on this clone: Its antigen is still unknown. Germline and junction disagree at one end, which may indicate a read error.

Donors sampled were nominally healthy, though unrecorded immune exposures were likely. Use of 60 Vbeta and 13 Jbeta primers characterized the PCR. Here immunoSEQ multiplex PCR was the method, and the copy in TCRdb shows in-frame clones only, minus some. The repertoire table contains about 200,000 clones. The sequenced sample was PBMCs. This chain joins TRBV2 and TRBJ1-2; possibly TRBD1 for D (5 bases). This receptor was identified in a girl aged 2-10 years in good health and CMV-seropositive. The CDR3 loop reads CASSERDYGYTF. In nucleotides, the CDR3 is TGTGCCAGCAGTGAAAGGGACTACGGCTACACCTTC.